These 7 T cell receptor beta chains were all obtained from the same sample, sequenced in a study of blood T cell repertoires in COVID-19. Produced via immunoSEQ multiplex PCR; TCRdb's table is partial and in-frame only. Of 65,000 to 95,000 clones listed, around 81% are singletons. Sequencing used peripheral blood. The receptors originated from an elderly man with active or convalescent COVID-19.

This rearrangement joins TRBV30 to TRBJ2-2; D is undetermined. The CDR3 spans 13 residues. In germline, CDR1 is GTSNPN, CDR2 SVGIG (reference sequence). V shed 1 base and J shed 5 bases, with 8 bases lying between them. DNA for the CDR3: TGTGCCTGGAGTGCAACTATGACCGGGGAGCTGTTTTTT. The encoded protein is CAWSATMTGELFF.

The J gene is TRBJ1-3, the V gene TRBV29-1; D may be TRBD1 (5 bases). Germline lookup yields CDR1 SQVTM and CDR2 ANQGSEA. The CDR3 length is 13 residues. The germline V and J ends were trimmed by 7 bases and 0 bases, with 10 bases remaining between them. This CDR3 reads CSGRQSSGNTIYF. DNA of the CDR3: TGCAGCGGCCGACAGAGCTCTGGAAACACCATATATTTT.

For the CDR3, the DNA is TGTGCCAGCAGCTCAGGTTATGAAGCTTTCTTT. Protein sequence: CASSSGYEAFF. V usage is TRBV6-1 and J usage is TRBJ1-1; D unresolved. The germline V and J ends were trimmed by 6 bases and 7 bases, with 9 bases remaining between them. In germline, CDR1 is MNHNS, CDR2 SASEGT. This CDR3 comprises 11 residues.

This clone was seen a handful of times. The chain combines TRBV6-4 with TRBJ1-6; D gene uncertain. Germline V gene lookup returns CDR1 MRHNA and CDR2 SNTAGT. This CDR3 has 14 residues. Trimming stripped 6 bases from V and 5 bases from J, with 11 bases between. CDR3 DNA sequence: TGTGCCAGCAGGAGGGAGGCCAATAATTCACCCCTCCACTTT. Protein product: CASRREANNSPLHF.

The chain has TRBV5-4 and TRBJ1-6; possible D gene TRBD1, 6 bases. Germline values: CDR1 SGHNT, CDR2 YYREEE (reference sequence). The CDR3 contains 16 residues. V was cut by 4 bases and J by 11 bases, with 22 bases left in between. The CDR3 protein is CASSRSTGTSGPPLHF. The CDR3 coding sequence is TGTGCCAGCAGCCGAAGTACAGGGACATCGGGCCCACCCCTCCACTTT. The full variable domain, in which reference TRBV5-4 and TRBJ1-6 provide the parts outside the CDR3, is ETGVTQSPTHLIKTRGQQVTLRCSSQSGHNTVSWYQQALGQGPQFIFQYYREEENGRGNFPPRFSGLQFPNYSSELNVNALELDDSALYLCASSRSTGTSGPPLHFGNGTRLTVT.

The chain recombines TRBV11-3 with TRBJ2-1; a possible D gene is TRBD2 (6 bases). V was cut by 5 bases and J by 9 bases, with 14 bases left in between. The CDR3 consists of 13 residues. The V gene's germline CDR1 is SGHNT and CDR2 YENEEA. The CDR3 loop is CASSQLAYGEQFF. CDR3 nucleotide sequence: TGTGCCAGCAGCCAGCTAGCGTACGGTGAGCAGTTCTTC.

This clone was counted only a few times. The chain carries TRBV2 and TRBJ1-2; perhaps TRBD1 as D (5 bases). Between the trimmed V and J ends, which lost 8 bases and 0 bases, there was a span of 10 bases. Per germline, CDR1 SNHLY and CDR2 FYNNEI. This CDR3 is 13 amino acids long. CDR3: CASVDRANYGYTF. In DNA form, the CDR3 reads TGTGCCAGCGTAGACAGAGCTAACTATGGCTACACCTTC.